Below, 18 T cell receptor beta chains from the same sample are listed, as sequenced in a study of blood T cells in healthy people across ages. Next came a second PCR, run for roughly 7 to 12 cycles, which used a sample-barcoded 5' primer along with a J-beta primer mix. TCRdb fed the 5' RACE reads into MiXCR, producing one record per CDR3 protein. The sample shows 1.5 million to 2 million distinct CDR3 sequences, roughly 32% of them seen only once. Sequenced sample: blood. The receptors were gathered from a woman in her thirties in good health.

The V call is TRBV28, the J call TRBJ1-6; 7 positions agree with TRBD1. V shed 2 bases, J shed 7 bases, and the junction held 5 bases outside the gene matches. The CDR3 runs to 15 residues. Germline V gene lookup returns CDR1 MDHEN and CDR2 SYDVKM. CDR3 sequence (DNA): TGTGCCAGCAGTTTAACAGGGGCTGACAATTCACCCCTCCACTTT. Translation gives CASSLTGADNSPLHF. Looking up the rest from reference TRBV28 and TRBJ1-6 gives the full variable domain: DVKVTQSSRYLVKRTGEKVFLECVQDMDHENMFWYRQDPGLGLRLIYFSYDVKMKEKGDIPEGYSVSREKKERFSLILESASTNQTSMYLCASSLTGADNSPLHFGNGTRLTVT.

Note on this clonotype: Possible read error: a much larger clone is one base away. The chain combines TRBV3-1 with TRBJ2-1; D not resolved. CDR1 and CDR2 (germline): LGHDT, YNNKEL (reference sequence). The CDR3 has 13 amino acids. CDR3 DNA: TGTGCCAGCAATGCAGGTTCCTACAATGGGCAGTTCTTC. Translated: CASNAGSYNGQFF.

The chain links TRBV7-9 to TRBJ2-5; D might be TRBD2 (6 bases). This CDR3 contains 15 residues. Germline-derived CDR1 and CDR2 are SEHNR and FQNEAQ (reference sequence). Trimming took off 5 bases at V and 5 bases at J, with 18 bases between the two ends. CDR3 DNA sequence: TGTGCCAGCAGCCCTACCGCGGGGTGGAGGGAGACCCAGTACTTC. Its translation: CASSPTAGWRETQYF.

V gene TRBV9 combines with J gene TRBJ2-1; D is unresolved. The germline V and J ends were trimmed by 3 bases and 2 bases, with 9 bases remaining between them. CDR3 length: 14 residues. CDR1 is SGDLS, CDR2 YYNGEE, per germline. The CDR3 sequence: CASSGARTYNEQFF. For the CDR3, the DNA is TGTGCCAGCAGCGGGGCCCGTACCTACAATGAGCAGTTCTTC.

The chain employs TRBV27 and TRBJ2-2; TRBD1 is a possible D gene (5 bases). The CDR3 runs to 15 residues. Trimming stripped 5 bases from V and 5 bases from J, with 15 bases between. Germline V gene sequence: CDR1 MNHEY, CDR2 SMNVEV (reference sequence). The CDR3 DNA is TGTGCCAGCAGTCTACGACAGACCATTACCGGGGAGCTGTTTTTT. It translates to CASSLRQTITGELFF.

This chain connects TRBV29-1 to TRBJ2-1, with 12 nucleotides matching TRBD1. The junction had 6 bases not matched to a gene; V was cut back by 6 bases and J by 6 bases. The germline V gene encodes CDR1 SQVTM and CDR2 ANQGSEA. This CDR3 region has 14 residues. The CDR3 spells CSVPGTGGFNEQFF. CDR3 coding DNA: TGCAGCGTCCCCGGGACAGGGGGCTTCAATGAGCAGTTCTTC.

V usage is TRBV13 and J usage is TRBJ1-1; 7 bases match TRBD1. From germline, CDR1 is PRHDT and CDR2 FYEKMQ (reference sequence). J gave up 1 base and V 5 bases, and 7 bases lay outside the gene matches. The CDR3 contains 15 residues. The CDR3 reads CASSPQGERNTEAFF. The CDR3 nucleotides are TGTGCCAGCAGCCCCCAGGGGGAGAGGAACACTGAAGCTTTCTTT.

Here the CDR3 DNA reads TGTGCCAGCAGTTACTCCAAGGACAGGGGCACCCGGACCATCGTTGTAGGCAATCAGCCCCAGCATTTT. Its translation is CASSYSKDRGTRTIVVGNQPQHF. The chain combines TRBV6-2 or TRBV6-3 with TRBJ1-5; 9 nucleotides line up with TRBD1. This CDR3 contains 23 residues. Germline CDR1 reads MNHEY; CDR2 reads SVGEGT. V shed 0 bases, J shed 2 bases, and the junction held 23 bases outside the gene matches.

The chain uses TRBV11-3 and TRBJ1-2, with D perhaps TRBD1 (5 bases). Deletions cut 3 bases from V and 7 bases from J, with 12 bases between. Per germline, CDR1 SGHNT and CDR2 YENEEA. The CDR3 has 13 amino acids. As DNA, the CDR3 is TGTGCCAGCAGCTTTGGACAAAATGGTGGCTACACCTTC. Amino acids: CASSFGQNGGYTF.

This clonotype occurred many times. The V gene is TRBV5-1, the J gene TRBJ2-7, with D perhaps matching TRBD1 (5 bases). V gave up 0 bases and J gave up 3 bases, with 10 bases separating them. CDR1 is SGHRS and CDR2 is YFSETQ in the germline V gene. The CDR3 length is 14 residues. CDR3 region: CASSLGQTVYEQYF. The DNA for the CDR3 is TGCGCCAGCAGCTTGGGACAGACCGTCTACGAGCAGTACTTC.

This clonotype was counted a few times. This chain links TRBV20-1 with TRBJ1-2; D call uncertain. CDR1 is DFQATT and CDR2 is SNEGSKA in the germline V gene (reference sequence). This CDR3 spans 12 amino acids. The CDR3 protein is CSASQAAPSNTF. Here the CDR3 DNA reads TGCAGCGCCAGCCAGGCCGCCCCCTCTAACACCTTC.

In DNA form, the CDR3 reads TGCAGTGCTAGTAATGTGGGAGCCTACGAGCAGTACTTC. This codes for CSASNVGAYEQYF. The rearrangement links TRBV20-1 to TRBJ2-7; maybe TRBD2 (5 bases). The germline gives CDR1 DFQATT, CDR2 SNEGSKA (reference sequence). The CDR3 contains 13 residues. V was pared by 3 bases and J by 2 bases, with 11 bases between.

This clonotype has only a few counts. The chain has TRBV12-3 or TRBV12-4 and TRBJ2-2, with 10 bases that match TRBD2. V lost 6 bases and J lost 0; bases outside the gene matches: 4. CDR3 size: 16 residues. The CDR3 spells CASSPGLAANTGELFF. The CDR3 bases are TGTGCCAGCAGCCCCGGACTAGCGGCGAACACCGGGGAGCTGTTTTTT.

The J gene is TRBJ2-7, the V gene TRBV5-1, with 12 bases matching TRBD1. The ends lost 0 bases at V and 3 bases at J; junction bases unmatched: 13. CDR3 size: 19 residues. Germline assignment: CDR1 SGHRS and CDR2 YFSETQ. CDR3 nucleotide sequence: TGCGCCAGCAGCTTGGAGCTGGGACAGGGGGCCTTTACAGACTACGAGCAGTACTTC. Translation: CASSLELGQGAFTDYEQYF.

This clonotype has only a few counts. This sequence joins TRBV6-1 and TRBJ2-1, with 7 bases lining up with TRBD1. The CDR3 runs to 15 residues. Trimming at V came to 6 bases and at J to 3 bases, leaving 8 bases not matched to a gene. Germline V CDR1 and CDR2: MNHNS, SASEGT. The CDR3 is CASRAGGSLYNEQFF. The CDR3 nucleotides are TGTGCCAGCAGAGCAGGGGGATCCCTCTACAATGAGCAGTTCTTC.

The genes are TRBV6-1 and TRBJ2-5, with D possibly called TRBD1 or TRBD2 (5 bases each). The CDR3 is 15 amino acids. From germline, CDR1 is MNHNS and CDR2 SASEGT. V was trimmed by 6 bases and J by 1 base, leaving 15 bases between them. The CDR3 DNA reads TGTGCCAGCAGGGACTGGGACGGATTCCAAGAGACCCAGTACTTC. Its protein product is CASRDWDGFQETQYF.

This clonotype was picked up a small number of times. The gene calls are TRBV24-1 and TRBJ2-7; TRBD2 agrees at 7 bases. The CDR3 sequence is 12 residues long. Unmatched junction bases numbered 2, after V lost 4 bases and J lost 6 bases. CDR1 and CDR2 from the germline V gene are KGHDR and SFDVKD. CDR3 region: CATSEAGAEQYF. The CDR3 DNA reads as TGTGCCACCAGTGAGGCGGGAGCCGAGCAGTACTTC.

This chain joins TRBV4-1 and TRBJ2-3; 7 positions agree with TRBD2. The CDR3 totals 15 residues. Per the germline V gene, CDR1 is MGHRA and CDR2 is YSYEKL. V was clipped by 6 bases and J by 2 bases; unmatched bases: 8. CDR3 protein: CASRFGRGVTDTQYF. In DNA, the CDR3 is TGCGCCAGCAGGTTCGGACGGGGGGTCACAGATACGCAGTATTTT.